This T cell receptor (beta chain) was identified during a study of T-cell memory formation after mild COVID-19. Study information: For the most part, TCR clusters were specific to one donor. Whole-study findings and limits: For contracting clones, CD4+ ones sat mainly in CM and EM, CD8+ in EMRA. A second wave of clones peaked on day 37, and their SARS-CoV-2 specificity went unconfirmed.

The TCR alpha and TCR beta cDNA libraries, bearing sample barcodes and UMIs, were generated by 5'RACE using constant-segment primers. MiXCR, run by TCRdb on the 5' RACE reads, gives a single entry per CDR3 protein. Of 140,000 or so distinct CDR3 sequences listed, around 21% are singletons. Germline lookup yields CDR1 MGHDK and CDR2 SYGVNS. CDR3 size: 15 residues. V dropped 3 bases and J dropped 4; count of bases not matched to a gene: 6. This clonotype has just a few counts. Its cognate antigen is unknown. The receptor's source is an adult woman who had mild COVID-19 (a few samples of this study predate the infection). Cell type and time point are not known. V gene TRBV25-1 combines with J gene TRBJ1-2, with TRBD1 matching 9 bases. The sample comprised PBMCs or a T cell subset sorted from them (not recorded which). As DNA, the CDR3 is TGTGCCAGCAGTGAGCCCACAGGGGGCGGCTATGGCTACACCTTC. Translating gives CASSEPTGGGYGYTF.